The 25 T cell receptor beta chains given below trace back to one sample, sequenced in a study of long-term antiretroviral therapy in people with HIV. Running of the v3.0 immunoSEQ assay took place at survey level. Only in-frame clones appear in the TCRdb table, and some are missing; sequencing was by immunoSEQ multiplex PCR. The table has 27,000 or so clones, around 83% seen once; the top ten hold 13% to 15%. The starting material was unsorted PBMCs, obtained 2.9 years after starting antiretroviral therapy. These receptors were obtained from a man in his fifties or sixties with HIV.

The DNA of the CDR3 is TGTGCCAGCAGCGCGAACCCCCAGGGACCCAATTCACCCCTCCACTTT. It specifies CASSANPQGPNSPLHF. The rearrangement links TRBV9 to TRBJ1-6; D is possibly TRBD1 (5 bases). V was pared by 3 bases and J by 7 bases, with 17 bases between. Looked up from germline, CDR1 is SGDLS and CDR2 is YYNGEE. CDR3 size: 16 residues.

The chain links TRBV6-1 to TRBJ1-2; TRBD1 matches 9 bases. The CDR3 consists of 13 residues. Losses at the gene ends were 6 bases for V and 6 bases for J; bases not matched to a gene: 5. The V gene's germline CDR1 is MNHNS and CDR2 SASEGT. Here the CDR3 reads CASRRTGEDGYTF. CDR3 DNA sequence: TGTGCCAGCAGAAGGACAGGGGAGGATGGCTACACCTTC.

The rearrangement joins TRBV5-3 to TRBJ1-4, with TRBD1 as a possible D gene (5 bases). TRBV5-3 is noted as an ORF with a role that remains uncertain. V lost 0 bases and J lost 2, with 14 bases in between. The CDR3 is 17 amino acids. The CDR3 DNA sequence: TGTGCCAGAAGCTTGGGAGGCGACAGCTTTACTAATGAAAAACTGTTTTTT. Its translation: CARSLGGDSFTNEKLFF.

The rearrangement links TRBV5-6 to TRBJ1-5, with TRBD1 identical over 8 bases. With 1 base clipped from V and 0 bases from J, the junction kept 6 bases outside the gene matches. Germline lookup yields CDR1 SGHDT and CDR2 YYEEEE. This CDR3 has 17 residues. As DNA, the CDR3 is TGTGCCAGCAGCTTGTATCAGGGGGCGTATAGCAATCAGCCCCAGCATTTT. Translating gives CASSLYQGAYSNQPQHF.

The chain couples TRBV19 to TRBJ2-7; D tentatively reads TRBD1 or TRBD2 (6 bases each). Trimming shortened V by 6 bases and J by 5 bases, and 17 bases separated the two germline ends. The CDR3 sequence is 14 residues long. Per germline, CDR1 LNHDA and CDR2 SQIVND (reference sequence). CDR3 sequence reads: CASRSGEVNDEQYF. In nucleotides, the CDR3 is TGTGCCAGTAGGTCAGGGGAGGTGAATGACGAGCAGTACTTC.

The J gene is TRBJ1-4, the V gene TRBV6-5; D may be TRBD1 (5 bases). V was pared by 5 bases and J by 5 bases, with 12 bases between. Germline V gives CDR1 MNHEY, CDR2 SVGAGI. This CDR3 contains 14 residues. The CDR3 DNA is TGTGCCAGCAGTCAACATGGGACGAATGAAAAACTGTTTTTT. Its translation is CASSQHGTNEKLFF.

The V gene is TRBV5-1, the J gene TRBJ1-1; no clear D. The CDR3 length is 14 residues. Per germline, CDR1 SGHRS and CDR2 YFSETQ. Trimming left V 3 bases short and J 4 bases short, with 13 bases between. CDR3 sequence: CASSSDPGGTEAFF. DNA for the CDR3: TGCGCCAGCAGCTCCGACCCTGGAGGCACTGAAGCTTTCTTT.

The V call is TRBV14, the J call TRBJ2-3, with 13 bases matching TRBD2. The germline gives CDR1 SGHDN, CDR2 FVKESK. J gave up 6 bases and V 2 bases, and 5 bases lay outside the gene matches. The CDR3 is 16 residues long. Here the CDR3 reads CASSQLTSGGADTQYF. In DNA, the CDR3 is TGTGCCAGCAGCCAACTCACTAGCGGGGGGGCGGATACGCAGTATTTT.

V usage is TRBV25-1 and J usage is TRBJ2-1; no definite D call. V lost 3 bases to trimming and J lost 1 base, with 10 bases between them. This CDR3 is 15 amino acids long. The germline CDR1 and CDR2 sequences are MGHDK and SYGVNS. Here the CDR3 DNA reads TGTGCCAGCAGTGAGGTGGGTAAATCCTACAATGAGCAGTTCTTC. This encodes CASSEVGKSYNEQFF.

This chain uses TRBV5-4 with TRBJ2-3; D is tentatively TRBD1 or TRBD2 (5 bases each). Trimming left V 1 base short and J 4 bases short, with 13 bases between. In germline, CDR1 is SGHNT, CDR2 YYREEE (reference sequence). This CDR3 spans 15 amino acids. CDR3 protein: CASSLSGRGSDTQYF. Here the CDR3 DNA reads TGTGCCAGCAGCTTGAGCGGAAGGGGTTCAGATACGCAGTATTTT.

A few counts support this clone. V and J are TRBV6-5 and TRBJ1-6; no firm D call. The CDR3 has 13 amino acids. Germline V gene sequence: CDR1 MNHEY, CDR2 SVGAGI. V shed 0 bases and J shed 9 bases, with 6 bases lying between them. CDR3: CASSYSIGSPLHF. In nucleotides, the CDR3 is TGTGCCAGCAGTTACTCGATAGGTTCACCCCTCCACTTT.

J is TRBJ2-3 and V is TRBV11-3, with D possibly matching TRBD1 (5 bases). The CDR3 loop spans 14 amino acids. Germline CDR1 is SGHNT and CDR2 is YENEEA. V lost 4 bases, J lost 9 bases, and 17 bases lay in between. The DNA of the CDR3 is TGTGCCAGCAGCTCCTCAACCTACAGGTTAACGCAGTATTTT. Translation: CASSSSTYRLTQYF.

The chain carries TRBV6-1 and TRBJ2-7; D unresolved. V lost 2 bases to trimming and J lost 5 bases, with 16 bases between them. The CDR3 sequence is 15 residues long. Germline CDR1 MNHNS, CDR2 SASEGT. The CDR3 nucleotides read TGTGCCAGCAGTGAAAGAGAACCTTACGCGGACGAGCAGTACTTC. Amino acid sequence: CASSEREPYADEQYF.

CDR3 amino acids: CASTPVRGIYEQYF. The CDR3 DNA follows: TGTGCCAGCACCCCGGTGCGGGGGATCTACGAGCAGTACTTC. The gene calls are TRBV11-2 and TRBJ2-7; 7 bases match TRBD2. This CDR3 comprises 14 residues. V gave up 7 bases and J gave up 3 bases; unmatched junction bases: 9. Per the germline V gene, CDR1 is SGHAT and CDR2 is FQNNGV.

The V gene is TRBV15, the J gene TRBJ1-5, with 8 bases lining up with TRBD1. Germline V gene lookup returns CDR1 LNHNV and CDR2 YYDKDF (reference sequence). The J segment lost 7 bases and the V segment lost 5 bases, leaving 7 bases of the junction unmatched. The CDR3 has 14 amino acids. The CDR3 loop reads CATSGTGGGQPQHF. For the CDR3, the DNA is TGTGCCACCAGCGGAACAGGGGGAGGGCAGCCCCAGCATTTT.

The chain is built from TRBV5-1 and TRBJ2-2; a weak D match, TRBD2 (6 bases). This CDR3 has 15 residues. The V gene's germline CDR1 is SGHRS and CDR2 YFSETQ. V dropped 4 bases and J dropped 0 bases, with 10 bases sitting between them. The CDR3 DNA reads as TGCGCCAGCAGCCTTGCGGGACCGAACACCGGGGAGCTGTTTTTT. Translation: CASSLAGPNTGELFF.

This clone was picked up a small number of times. This chain connects TRBV27 to TRBJ2-7; possibly TRBD2 for D (6 bases). This CDR3 comprises 13 residues. Trimming removed 5 bases at V and 6 bases at J, with 14 bases between. Germline V gene sequence: CDR1 MNHEY, CDR2 SMNVEV (reference sequence). CDR3 DNA sequence: TGTGCCAGCAGTCCCGGAACTAGCAGCGAGCAGTACTTC. Translating gives CASSPGTSSEQYF.

The rearrangement links TRBV30 to TRBJ2-2, with D possibly TRBD2 on 5 matching bases. This CDR3 has 14 residues. Between the trimmed V and J ends, which lost 5 bases and 6 bases, there was a span of 16 bases. Germline CDR1 and CDR2: GTSNPN and SVGIG (reference sequence). CDR3 nucleotides: TGTGCCTGGTGCGAGCGGCGGTGGGCCGGGGAGCTGTTTTTT. It is translated as CAWCERRWAGELFF.

The rearrangement joins TRBV28 to TRBJ1-6; D may be TRBD1 (5 bases). V shed 5 bases and J shed 7 bases, with 18 bases lying between them. The CDR3 has 16 amino acids. CDR1 is MDHEN and CDR2 is SYDVKM in the germline V gene. This CDR3 reads CASSPLGHLRNSPLHF. Written as DNA, the CDR3 is TGTGCCAGCAGTCCCCTAGGACATCTCCGGAATTCACCCCTCCACTTT. The full variable domain, with the rest looked up from reference TRBV28 and TRBJ1-6, is DVKVTQSSRYLVKRTGEKVFLECVQDMDHENMFWYRQDPGLGLRLIYFSYDVKMKEKGDIPEGYSVSREKKERFSLILESASTNQTSMYLCASSPLGHLRNSPLHFGNGTRLTVT.

This clone was seen only once. The chain couples TRBV5-4 to TRBJ1-2; a possible D gene is TRBD1 (5 bases). Looked up from germline, CDR1 is SGHNT and CDR2 is YYREEE (reference sequence). CDR3 length: 15 residues. V was cut by 0 bases and J by 3 bases, with 12 bases left in between. In DNA, the CDR3 is TGTGCCAGCAGCTTGGTTGGGGTGGGGGACTATGGCTACACCTTC. Residues: CASSLVGVGDYGYTF. Full variable domain (missing parts from reference TRBV5-4 and TRBJ1-2): ETGVTQSPTHLIKTRGQQVTLRCSSQSGHNTVSWYQQALGQGPQFIFQYYREEENGRGNFPPRFSGLQFPNYSSELNVNALELDDSALYLCASSLVGVGDYGYTFGSGTRLTVV.

The chain has TRBV27 and TRBJ2-1; TRBD1 matches at 7 bases. V lost 5 bases, J lost 4 bases, and 2 bases stayed unmatched. This CDR3 comprises 13 residues. Per germline, CDR1 MNHEY and CDR2 SMNVEV (reference sequence). The CDR3 region is CASSDRVYNEQFF. CDR3 nucleotide sequence: TGTGCCAGCAGTGACAGGGTATACAATGAGCAGTTCTTC.

The J gene is TRBJ2-6, the V gene TRBV27; 10 bases are a match to TRBD2. The V segment lost 2 bases and the J segment 2 bases; nucleotides outside the gene matches: 6. CDR1 and CDR2 (germline): MNHEY, SMNVEV (reference sequence). The length of the CDR3 is 18 residues. The CDR3: CASSLGAGGPAGANVLTF. CDR3 nucleotides: TGTGCCAGCAGTTTAGGAGCGGGGGGGCCAGCTGGGGCCAACGTCCTGACTTTC.

This clone appeared a few times. The chain uses TRBV5-1 and TRBJ1-1; D is uncertain. CDR1 is SGHRS, CDR2 YFSETQ, per germline. V lost 1 base to trimming and J lost 3 bases, with 7 bases between them. The CDR3 sequence is 13 residues long. The CDR3 coding sequence is TGCGCCAGCAGCTTGATGGAGTACACTGAAGCTTTCTTT. This encodes CASSLMEYTEAFF.

V is TRBV21-1 and J is TRBJ2-7; TRBD1 is the table's D call, not checked against the DNA. TRBV21-1 is given as a pseudogene. The CDR3 has 14 residues. CDR3 protein: CASIHRASSYEQYF. CDR3 in DNA: TGTGCCAGCATTCACAGGGCGAGCTCCTACGAGCAGTACTTC.

CDR3 nucleotides: TGTGCCAGCAGTGATGGACAGGCCGACCCCTACAATGAGCAGTTCTTC. Translating it yields CASSDGQADPYNEQFF. V is TRBV25-1 and J is TRBJ2-1; 7 bases line up with TRBD1. Germline CDR1 reads MGHDK; CDR2 reads SYGVNS. This CDR3 region has 16 residues. The V gene end was trimmed by 3 bases and the J gene end by 2 bases; junction bases not matched to a gene: 7.